This TCR beta chain was obtained from a study of T cell changes during pregnancy in multiple sclerosis. TCRdb's copy holds only in-frame clones and misses some; the assay was immunoSEQ multiplex PCR. The sample includes tens of thousands of clones, around 93% of them seen just once. The input for sequencing was peripheral blood, taken in the second trimester of pregnancy. This TCR was recovered from a female donor in good health, enrolled as a control in a pregnancy study.

The CDR3 sequence is CASSLALGLAGVSTDTQYF. The DNA for the CDR3 is TGTGCCAGCAGCTTAGCGTTGGGACTAGCGGGGGTAAGCACAGATACGCAGTATTTT. The chain carries TRBV7-9 and TRBJ2-3; TRBD2 aligns across 14 bases. V trimming: 0 bases; J trimming: 0 bases; junction bases outside the gene matches: 5. CDR1 is SEHNR, CDR2 FQNEAQ, per germline (reference sequence). This CDR3 comprises 19 residues.